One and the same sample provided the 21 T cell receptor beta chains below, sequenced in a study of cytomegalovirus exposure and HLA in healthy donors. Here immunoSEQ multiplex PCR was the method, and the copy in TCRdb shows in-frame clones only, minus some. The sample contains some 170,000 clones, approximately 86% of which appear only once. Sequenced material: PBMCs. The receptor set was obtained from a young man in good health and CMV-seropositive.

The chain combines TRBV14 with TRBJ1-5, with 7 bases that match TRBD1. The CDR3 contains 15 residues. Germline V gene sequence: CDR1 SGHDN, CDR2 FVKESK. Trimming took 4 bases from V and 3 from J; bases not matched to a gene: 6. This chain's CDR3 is CASSPQTGNNQPQHF. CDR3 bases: TGTGCCAGCAGCCCCCAGACAGGGAACAATCAGCCCCAGCATTTT.

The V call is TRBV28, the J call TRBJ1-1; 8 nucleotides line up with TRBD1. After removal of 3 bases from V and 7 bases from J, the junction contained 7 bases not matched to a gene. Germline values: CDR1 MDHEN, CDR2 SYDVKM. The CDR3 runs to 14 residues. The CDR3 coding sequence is TGTGCCAGCAGTTTGCCGGACAGGGTGGTTGAAGCTTTCTTT. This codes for CASSLPDRVVEAFF.

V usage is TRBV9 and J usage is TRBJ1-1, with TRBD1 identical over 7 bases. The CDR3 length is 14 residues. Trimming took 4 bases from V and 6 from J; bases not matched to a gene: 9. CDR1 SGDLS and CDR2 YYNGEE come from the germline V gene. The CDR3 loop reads CASSPRGVGPEAFF. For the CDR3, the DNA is TGTGCCAGCAGCCCCAGGGGGGTCGGCCCTGAAGCTTTCTTT.

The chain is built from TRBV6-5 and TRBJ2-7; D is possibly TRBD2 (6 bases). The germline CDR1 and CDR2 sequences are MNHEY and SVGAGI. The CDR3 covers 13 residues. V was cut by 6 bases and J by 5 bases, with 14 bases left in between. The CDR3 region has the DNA TGTGCCAGCAGCCCAACGGGACTGCACGAGCAGTACTTC. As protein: CASSPTGLHEQYF.

CDR3 protein: CAITGTGNTGELFF. The CDR3, as DNA: TGTGCCATCACAGGGACAGGGAACACCGGGGAGCTGTTTTTT. The V gene is TRBV10-3, the J gene TRBJ2-2; 8 bases match TRBD1. CDR3 length: 14 residues. CDR1 ENHRY and CDR2 SYGVKD come from the germline V gene. Unmatched junction bases numbered 2, after V lost 7 bases and J lost 1 base.

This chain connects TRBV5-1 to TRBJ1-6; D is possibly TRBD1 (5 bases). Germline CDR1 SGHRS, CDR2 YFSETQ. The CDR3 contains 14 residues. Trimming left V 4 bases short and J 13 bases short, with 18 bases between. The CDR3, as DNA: TGCGCCAGCAGCGACGGCAATCAGGGTGCCCCCCTCCACTTT. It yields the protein CASSDGNQGAPLHF.

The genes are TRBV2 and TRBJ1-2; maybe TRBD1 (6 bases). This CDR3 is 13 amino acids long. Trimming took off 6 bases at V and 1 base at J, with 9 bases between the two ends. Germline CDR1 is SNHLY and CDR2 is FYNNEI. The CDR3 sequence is CASSPQGNYGYTF. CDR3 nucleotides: TGTGCCAGCAGCCCACAGGGTAACTATGGCTACACCTTC.

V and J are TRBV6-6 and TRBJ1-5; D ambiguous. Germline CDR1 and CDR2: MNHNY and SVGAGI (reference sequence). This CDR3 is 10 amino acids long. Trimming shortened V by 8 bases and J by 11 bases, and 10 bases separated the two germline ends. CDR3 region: CASEDRAQHF. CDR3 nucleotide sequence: TGTGCCAGCGAAGACCGGGCCCAGCATTTT.

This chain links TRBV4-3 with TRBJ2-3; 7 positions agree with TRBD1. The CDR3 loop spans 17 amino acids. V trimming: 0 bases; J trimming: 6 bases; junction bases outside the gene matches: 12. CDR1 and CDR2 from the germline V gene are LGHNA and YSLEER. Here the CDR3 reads CASSQDPGTAYMDTQYF. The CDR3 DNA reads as TGCGCCAGCAGCCAAGATCCCGGGACAGCCTACATGGATACGCAGTATTTT.

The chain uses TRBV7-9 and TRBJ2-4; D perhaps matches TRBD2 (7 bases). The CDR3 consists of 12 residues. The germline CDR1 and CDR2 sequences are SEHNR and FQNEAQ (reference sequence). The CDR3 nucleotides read TGTGTGCTGGCGGGGGCCGAGGGCATTCAGTACTTC. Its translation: CVLAGAEGIQYF.

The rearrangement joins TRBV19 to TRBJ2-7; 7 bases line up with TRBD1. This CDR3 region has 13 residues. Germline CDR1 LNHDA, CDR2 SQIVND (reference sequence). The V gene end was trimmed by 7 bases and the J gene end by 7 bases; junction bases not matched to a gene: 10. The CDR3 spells CASTKGQDGEQYF. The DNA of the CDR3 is TGTGCCAGTACCAAAGGACAGGATGGAGAGCAGTACTTC.

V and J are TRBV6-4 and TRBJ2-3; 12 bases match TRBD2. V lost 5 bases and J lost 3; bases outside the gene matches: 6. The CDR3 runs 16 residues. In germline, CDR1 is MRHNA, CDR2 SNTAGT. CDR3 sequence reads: CASSLRTSGDTDTQYF. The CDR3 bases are TGTGCCAGCAGTCTTAGGACTAGCGGGGATACAGATACGCAGTATTTT.

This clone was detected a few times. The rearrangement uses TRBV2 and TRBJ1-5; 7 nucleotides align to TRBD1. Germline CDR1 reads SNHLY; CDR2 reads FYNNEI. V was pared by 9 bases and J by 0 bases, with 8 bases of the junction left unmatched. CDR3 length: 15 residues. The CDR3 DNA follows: TGTGCCAGTACCAACCGACAGGGTAGCAATCAGCCCCAGCATTTT. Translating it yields CASTNRQGSNQPQHF. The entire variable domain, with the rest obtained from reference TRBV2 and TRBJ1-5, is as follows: EPEVTQTPSHQVTQMGQEVILRCVPISNHLYFYWYRQILGQKVEFLVSFYNNEISEKSEIFDDQFSVERPDGSNFTLKIRSTKLEDSAMYFCASTNRQGSNQPQHFGDGTRLSIL.

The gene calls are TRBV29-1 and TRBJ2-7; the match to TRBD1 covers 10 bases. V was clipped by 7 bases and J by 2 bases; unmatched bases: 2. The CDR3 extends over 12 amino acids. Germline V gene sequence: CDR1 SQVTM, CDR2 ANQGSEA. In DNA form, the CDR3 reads TGCAGCGGACAGGGGGCGGCCTACGAGCAGTACTTC. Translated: CSGQGAAYEQYF.

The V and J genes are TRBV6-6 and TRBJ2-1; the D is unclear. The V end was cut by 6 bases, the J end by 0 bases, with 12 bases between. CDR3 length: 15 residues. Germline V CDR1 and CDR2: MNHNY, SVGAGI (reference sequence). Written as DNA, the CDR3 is TGTGCCAGCAGCTTCCGGCGGAGCTCCTACAATGAGCAGTTCTTC. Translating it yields CASSFRRSSYNEQFF.

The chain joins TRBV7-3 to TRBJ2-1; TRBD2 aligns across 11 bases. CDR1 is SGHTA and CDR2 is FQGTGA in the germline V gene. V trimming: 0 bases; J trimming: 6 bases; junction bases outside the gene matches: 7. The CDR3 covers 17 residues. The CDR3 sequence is CASSLTGGTSGVNEQFF. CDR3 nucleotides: TGTGCCAGCAGCTTAACCGGAGGGACTAGCGGAGTCAATGAGCAGTTCTTC.

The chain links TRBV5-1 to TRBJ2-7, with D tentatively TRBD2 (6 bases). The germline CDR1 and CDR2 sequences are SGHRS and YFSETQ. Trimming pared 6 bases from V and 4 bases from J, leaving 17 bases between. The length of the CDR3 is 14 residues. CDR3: CASTRGIGSYEQYF. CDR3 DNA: TGCGCCAGCACCCGGGGGATAGGGTCGTACGAGCAGTACTTC.

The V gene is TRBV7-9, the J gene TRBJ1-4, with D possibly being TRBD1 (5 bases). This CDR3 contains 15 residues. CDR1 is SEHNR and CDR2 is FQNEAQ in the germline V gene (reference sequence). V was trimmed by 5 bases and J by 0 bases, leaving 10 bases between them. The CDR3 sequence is CASSEGRATNEKLFF. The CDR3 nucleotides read TGTGCCAGCAGCGAGGGGAGGGCAACTAATGAAAAACTGTTTTTT.

The CDR3 DNA is TGCGCCAGCAGCCAAAGGCAGGGAGGCGTTGGTGGCTACACCTTC. Protein sequence: CASSQRQGGVGGYTF. The chain employs TRBV4-3 and TRBJ1-2, with D maybe TRBD1 (5 bases). The germline V gene encodes CDR1 LGHNA and CDR2 YSLEER. The CDR3 sequence is 15 residues long. Trimming took off 2 bases at V and 7 bases at J, with 17 bases between the two ends.

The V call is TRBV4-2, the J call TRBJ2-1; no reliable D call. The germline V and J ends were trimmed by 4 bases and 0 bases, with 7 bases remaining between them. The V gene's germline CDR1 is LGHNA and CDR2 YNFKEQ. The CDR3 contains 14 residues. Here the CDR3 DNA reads TGTGCCAGCAGCCCCCCGGGCTCCTACAATGAGCAGTTCTTC. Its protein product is CASSPPGSYNEQFF.

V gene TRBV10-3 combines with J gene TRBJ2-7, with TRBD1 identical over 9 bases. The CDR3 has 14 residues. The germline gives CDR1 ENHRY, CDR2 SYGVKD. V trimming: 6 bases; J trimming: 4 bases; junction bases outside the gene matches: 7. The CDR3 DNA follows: TGTGCCATCAGGGGACAGGGAGGGGGATACGAGCAGTACTTC. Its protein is CAIRGQGGGYEQYF.